This is a list of T cell receptor beta chains from one sample in a study of glioma-infiltrating T cells after dendritic cell vaccination. Clones were read by immunoSEQ multiplex PCR, and TCRdb kept only the in-frame ones, dropping some. The repertoire consists of about 67,000 clones, with around 86% occurring once and the leading ten covering 7.9%. The sample consisted of blood, taken before dendritic cell vaccination. The receptors derive from a human donor with glioblastoma. Both conserved end residues are part of each CDR3. The D gene is left open where the match is weak. Clone size is given for some rows only: seen once, a few or many times, or a class if the clone is expanded.

V gene: TRBV7-6
clone size: NA
J gene: TRBJ1-1
D gene: NA
CDR3 protein: CASSLLTGMNTEAFF
CDR3 DNA: TGTGCCAGCAGCTTACTGACAGGAATGAACACTGAAGCTTTCTTT

V gene: TRBV6-5
clone size: NA
J gene: TRBJ1-1
D gene: NA
CDR3 protein: CASSYSTGVEAFF
CDR3 DNA: TGTGCCAGCAGTTACTCGACAGGCGTCGAAGCTTTCTTT

V gene: TRBV15
clone size: NA
J gene: TRBJ1-1
D gene: NA
CDR3 protein: CATTYGAPNTEAFF
CDR3 DNA: TGTGCCACTACCTATGGGGCTCCCAACACTGAAGCTTTCTTT

V gene: TRBV7-9
clone size: NA
J gene: TRBJ1-2
D gene: NA
CDR3 protein: CASSPPLVSGIKGYTF
CDR3 DNA: TGTGCCAGCAGCCCCCCCCTGGTGTCGGGGATTAAGGGCTACACCTTC

V gene: TRBV14
clone size: NA
J gene: TRBJ2-3
D gene: TRBD2
CDR3 protein: CASSLGLAGELTDTDTQYF
CDR3 DNA: TGTGCCAGCAGCTTGGGACTAGCGGGGGAACTAACCGACACAGATACGCAGTATTTT

V gene: TRBV2
clone size: few
J gene: TRBJ1-1
D gene: NA
CDR3 protein: CASSEDLNTEAFF
CDR3 DNA: TGTGCCAGCAGTGAGGACTTGAACACTGAAGCTTTCTTT

V gene: TRBV10-2
clone size: NA
J gene: TRBJ2-2
D gene: TRBD1
CDR3 protein: CASSPTGPGELFF
CDR3 DNA: TGCGCCAGCAGCCCGACAGGGCCCGGGGAGCTGTTTTTT

V gene: TRBV2
clone size: few
J gene: TRBJ1-6
D gene: NA
CDR3 protein: CASSEAGLTLHF
CDR3 DNA: TGTGCCAGCAGTGAGGCAGGGTTGACCCTCCACTTT

V gene: TRBV19
clone size: NA
J gene: TRBJ2-2
D gene: TRBD2
CDR3 protein: CASTPGTRIFDTGELFF
CDR3 DNA: TGTGCCAGTACCCCCGGGACTAGGATTTTTGACACCGGGGAGCTGTTTTTT

V gene: TRBV27
clone size: NA
J gene: TRBJ2-7
D gene: NA
CDR3 protein: CASSPWTDPYEQYF
CDR3 DNA: TGTGCCAGCAGTCCCTGGACAGACCCCTACGAGCAGTACTTC

V gene: TRBV7-2
clone size: NA
J gene: TRBJ1-2
D gene: NA
CDR3 protein: CASSFRVRGDENGYTF
CDR3 DNA: TGTGCCAGCAGCTTTCGGGTTCGGGGGGATGAGAATGGCTACACCTTC

V gene: TRBV4-3
clone size: NA
J gene: TRBJ1-1
D gene: TRBD1
CDR3 protein: CASSQASNDRDTEAFF
CDR3 DNA: TGCGCCAGCAGCCAAGCGTCCAACGACAGGGACACTGAAGCTTTCTTT

V gene: TRBV1
clone size: NA
J gene: TRBJ1-2
D gene: NA
CDR3 protein: CTSSQGDRGLGGYTF
CDR3 DNA: TGCACCAGCAGCCAAGGCGACAGGGGGCTAGGAGGCTACACCTTC

V gene: TRBV27
clone size: NA
J gene: TRBJ1-2
D gene: NA
CDR3 protein: CASSFMGGYGYTF
CDR3 DNA: TGTGCCAGCAGTTTCATGGGGGGGTATGGCTACACCTTC

V gene: TRBV5-1
clone size: NA
J gene: TRBJ1-1
D gene: TRBD1
CDR3 protein: CASSLAAGQGNTEAFF
CDR3 DNA: TGCGCCAGCAGCTTGGCCGCGGGACAGGGGAACACTGAAGCTTTCTTT

V gene: TRBV19
clone size: NA
J gene: TRBJ1-6
D gene: NA
CDR3 protein: CASQPKRQANSPLHF
CDR3 DNA: TGTGCCAGTCAACCTAAAAGACAGGCAAATTCACCCCTCCACTTT

V gene: TRBV20-1
clone size: NA
J gene: TRBJ2-5
D gene: NA
CDR3 protein: CSASFLETQYF
CDR3 DNA: TGCAGTGCTAGCTTCCTAGAGACCCAGTACTTC

V gene: TRBV7-9
clone size: NA
J gene: TRBJ2-7
D gene: TRBD1
CDR3 protein: CASSLGSAGTGSQYEQYF
CDR3 DNA: TGTGCCAGCAGCTTAGGTTCTGCCGGGACAGGGTCCCAGTACGAGCAGTACTTC

V gene: TRBV5-6
clone size: NA
J gene: TRBJ2-1
D gene: TRBD2
CDR3 protein: CASSQGLAGKSSYNEQFF
CDR3 DNA: TGTGCCAGCAGCCAGGGCCTAGCGGGGAAGAGCTCCTACAATGAGCAGTTCTTC